One sample yielded the 3 T cell receptor beta chains listed below, sequenced in a study of CD8+CD57+ T cells in acquired aplastic anemia. Genomic DNA was employed as the template in profiling TCR beta VDJ and CDR3. TCRdb recomputed calls from the reads with MiXCR, one row per CDR3 protein. The top ten clones hold around 1% of a sample with approximately 180,000 distinct CDR3 sequences, under 55% of them seen once. CD8+CD57+ cell expansion had been shown by flow cytometry in patients chosen for sequencing. Material for sequencing was sorted CD4+, CD8+, or CD8+CD57+ T cells (not recorded which) from PBMCs. Receptor source: a human donor with aplastic anemia.

The rearrangement uses TRBV25-1 and TRBJ2-1; the match to TRBD2 covers 9 bases. V dropped 4 bases and J dropped 4; count of bases not matched to a gene: 5. The CDR3 is made up of 15 amino acids. Germline values: CDR1 MGHDK, CDR2 SYGVNS. CDR3 protein: CASSGRLAAYNEQFF. The CDR3 DNA reads as TGTGCCAGCAGTGGCAGACTAGCGGCATACAATGAGCAGTTCTTC.

The genes are TRBV9 and TRBJ2-7; no firm D call. The CDR3 length is 13 residues. Trimming removed 4 bases from V and 4 bases from J, with 12 bases in between. The germline V gene has CDR1 SGDLS and CDR2 YYNGEE. The CDR3 spells CASSQDRLYEQYF. The CDR3 nucleotides are TGTGCCAGCAGCCAAGATAGGCTTTACGAGCAGTACTTC.

CDR3 DNA sequence: TGTGCCAGCAGCTTAGCGTTTAGGACAGAGAACACTGAAGCTTTCTTT. Encoded protein: CASSLAFRTENTEAFF. The rearrangement uses TRBV7-6 and TRBJ1-1; maybe TRBD1 (6 bases). Germline lookup yields CDR1 SGHVS and CDR2 FNYEAQ. The CDR3 covers 16 residues. V shed 0 bases and J shed 1 base, with 12 bases lying between them.